The rows below give T cell receptor beta chains drawn from one sample of a study of CD8+CD57+ T cells in acquired aplastic anemia. A single record per CDR3 protein comes from TCRdb applying MiXCR to the reads. The data contain 150,000 to 200,000 distinct CDR3 sequences, roughly 50% of them seen just once; the ten biggest clones take up about 1.8%. The sequenced material came from sorted CD4+, CD8+, or CD8+CD57+ T cells (not recorded which) from PBMCs. All receptors come from a human donor with aplastic anemia. CDR3s include the opening cysteine and the closing phenylalanine or tryptophan. D genes are given only for firm matches. Expanded clones get a size class; other rows say once, few or many, or leave the size out.

V	J	length	size	D	CDR3	DNA
TRBV19	TRBJ1-5	20	many	TRBD1	CASSRTGTGASDVGNQPQHF	TGTGCCAGTAGTAGGACCGGGACAGGAGCTTCGGATGTAGGCAATCAGCCCCAGCATTTT
TRBV9	TRBJ2-3	16	NA	TRBD2	CASSVGSGGGTDTQYF	TGTGCCAGCAGCGTAGGGAGCGGGGGGGGCACAGATACGCAGTATTTT
TRBV15	TRBJ2-4	15	NA	TRBD2	CATSRVPAGVDIQYF	TGTGCCACCAGCAGAGTTCCAGCGGGGGTTGACATTCAGTACTTC
TRBV10-3	TRBJ2-7	14	NA	NA	CAISVGGLNYEQYF	TGTGCCATCAGTGTGGGCGGATTGAACTACGAGCAGTACTTC
TRBV6-1	TRBJ2-5	15	few	TRBD2	CASSELAGVQETQYF	TGTGCCAGCAGTGAACTAGCGGGGGTCCAAGAGACCCAGTACTTC
TRBV5-5	TRBJ1-2	15	NA	NA	CASSLDRGGFYGYTF	TGTGCCAGCAGCTTGGATAGGGGAGGATTTTATGGCTACACCTTC
TRBV9	TRBJ1-2	14	NA	NA	CASSVEVGRGCYAF	TGTGCCAGCAGCGTAGAAGTAGGGAGGGGGTGCTACGCCTTC
TRBV20-1	TRBJ1-1	14	many	NA	CSASRGPLNTEAFF	TGCAGTGCTTCTCGGGGACCGTTGAACACTGAAGCTTTCTTT
TRBV19	TRBJ2-5	13	NA	NA	CASSIPGIETQYF	TGTGCCAGTAGTATACCAGGGATTGAGACCCAGTACTTC
TRBV2	TRBJ2-4	14	many	NA	CASSGSQVQNIQYF	TGTGCCAGCAGTGGCTCCCAGGTCCAAAACATTCAGTACTTC
TRBV12-3/TRBV12-4	TRBJ2-6	16	many	NA	CASTLGAGAGANVLTF	TGTGCCAGCACCCTAGGGGCAGGGGCTGGGGCCAACGTCCTGACTTTC
TRBV25-1	TRBJ2-3	15	NA	NA	CASSESRGSTDTQYF	TGTGCCAGCAGTGAATCGCGGGGTAGCACAGATACGCAGTATTTT
TRBV15	TRBJ2-2	15	many	TRBD1	CATSRDTGGTGELFF	TGTGCCACCAGCAGAGATACAGGGGGCACCGGGGAGCTGTTTTTT